What follows is one T cell receptor (beta chain) and its context. No antigen is known for it. A read error is possible here, since a much larger clone lies one base away. The data are from a study of blood T cells in healthy people across ages. The study's findings and limits: Expanded clonotype shifts may have been confounded, as the donors had an unknown CMV status.

Sample-barcoded 5' priming and a J-beta primer mix drove a second PCR of 7 to 11 cycles. One entry per CDR3 protein results from TCRdb running MiXCR on the 5' RACE reads. The table lists 800,000 to 950,000 distinct CDR3 sequences, about 28% of them singletons, with about a tenth in the top ten. Germline V lookup: CDR1 DFQATT, CDR2 SNEGSKA (reference sequence). CDR3 length: 13 amino acids. This same sample was also taken into another study, of T cells of mothers and their children. That work adds: No clones detected were persistent microchimeric T cell clones.

This sequence joins TRBV20-1 and TRBJ2-4; no firm D call. Sequenced: blood. This sequence was found in a woman aged 40 to 50 in good health. This CDR3 reads CSAKVQAKTIQYF. The CDR3, as DNA: TGCAGTGCTAAGGTCCAGGCCAAAACCATTCAGTACTTC.